Following are 28 T cell receptor beta chains from one sample sequenced in a study of blood T cell repertoires in COVID-19. Generated by immunoSEQ multiplex PCR, the TCRdb table keeps only in-frame clones and is missing some. The sample shows about 60,000 clones, approximately 80% of them seen only once. Sequencing used PBMCs or T cells enriched from blood (not recorded which). The receptor set was obtained from a woman between 40 and 50 years old with acute COVID-19.

The chain recombines TRBV5-1 with TRBJ2-7, with D possibly matching TRBD1 (6 bases). Trimming took 7 bases from V and 3 from J, leaving 14 bases between them. The CDR3 length is 13 residues. Germline assignment: CDR1 SGHRS and CDR2 YFSETQ. The CDR3 sequence: CASSQGFRYEQYF. CDR3 nucleotide sequence: TGCGCCAGCTCCCAGGGGTTTCGCTACGAGCAGTACTTC.

V gene TRBV3-1 (or the pseudogene TRBV3-2) combines with J gene TRBJ1-6; 10 nucleotides match TRBD1. Trimming cost V 4 bases and J 4 bases; bases outside gene matches: 7. Germline V CDR1 and CDR2: LGHDT, YNNKEL (reference sequence). The CDR3 contains 17 residues. CDR3 region: CASSPGTGDYYNSPLHF. The CDR3, as DNA: TGTGCCAGCAGCCCAGGGACAGGGGATTATTATAATTCACCCCTCCACTTT.

The rearrangement links TRBV5-1 to TRBJ1-1, with 7 bases aligning to TRBD1. The CDR3 sequence is 14 residues long. Looked up from germline, CDR1 is SGHRS and CDR2 is YFSETQ. Germline trimming cut 4 bases from V and 1 base from J; bases unmatched to any gene: 4. The CDR3: CASSLTGRNTEAFF. CDR3 in DNA: TGCGCCAGCAGCCTGACAGGGAGGAACACTGAAGCTTTCTTT.

The chain is built from TRBV7-9 and TRBJ2-1; maybe TRBD1 (6 bases). The germline V gene has CDR1 SEHNR and CDR2 FQNEAQ (reference sequence). The CDR3 covers 15 residues. The germline V and J ends were trimmed by 1 base and 1 base, with 8 bases remaining between them. DNA for the CDR3: TGTGCCAGCAGCTTAGGAAGGGGGTCCTACAATGAGCAGTTCTTC. Translation: CASSLGRGSYNEQFF.

This clone was counted between two and nine times. This chain joins TRBV7-2 and TRBJ1-5; 10 bases are a match to TRBD1. V shed 5 bases, J shed 1 base, and the junction held 11 bases outside the gene matches. The CDR3 length is 18 residues. From germline, CDR1 is SGHTA and CDR2 FQGNSA. The CDR3 loop reads CASSALVGTGVSNQPQHF. DNA for the CDR3: TGTGCCAGCAGCGCGTTAGTTGGGACAGGGGTAAGCAATCAGCCCCAGCATTTT.

The chain employs TRBV6-1 and TRBJ2-3; 8 nucleotides agree with TRBD2. V gave up 2 bases and J gave up 4 bases; unmatched junction bases: 11. CDR1 is MNHNS and CDR2 is SASEGT in the germline V gene. The CDR3 length is 17 residues. CDR3 DNA: TGTGCCAGCAGTGAACTCCCTAACGGGGGGGCCCCAGATACGCAGTATTTT. Its protein is CASSELPNGGAPDTQYF.

The J gene is TRBJ2-3, the V gene TRBV27; D is perhaps TRBD1 (5 bases). This CDR3 region has 15 residues. V lost 5 bases and J lost 3, with 15 bases in between. Per the germline V gene, CDR1 is MNHEY and CDR2 is SMNVEV (reference sequence). CDR3 nucleotides: TGTGCCAGCAGTGCCGCATGGGGCAGGACAGATACGCAGTATTTT. It codes for CASSAAWGRTDTQYF.

This chain joins TRBV18 and TRBJ2-1; 16 bases are a match to TRBD2. The CDR3 is made up of 18 amino acids. V was pared by 0 bases and J by 8 bases, with 7 bases of the junction left unmatched. CDR1 and CDR2 from the germline V gene are KGHSH and LQKENI. The CDR3 spells CASSPPGTSGRARDEQFF. As DNA, the CDR3 is TGTGCCAGCTCACCACCGGGGACTAGCGGGAGGGCCCGGGATGAGCAGTTCTTC.

The rearrangement links TRBV7-8 to TRBJ2-1; TRBD2 matches at 11 bases. Germline CDR1 SGHVS, CDR2 FQNEAQ. Trimming cost V 6 bases and J 8 bases; bases outside gene matches: 9. The length of the CDR3 is 15 residues. The CDR3 is CASRSSGGAGDEQFF. The CDR3 DNA follows: TGTGCCAGCAGAAGTAGCGGGGGGGCCGGTGATGAGCAGTTCTTC.

In this sample, this clone turned up a few times. This rearrangement joins TRBV28 to TRBJ2-3; D remains ambiguous. Germline V gene data show CDR1 as MDHEN and CDR2 as SYDVKM. Trimming took 8 bases from V and 2 from J, leaving 5 bases between them. This CDR3 has 11 amino acids. CDR3 protein: CASLYTDTQYF. The CDR3 coding sequence is TGTGCCAGCCTGTACACAGATACGCAGTATTTT.

This clone was observed a single time. The V gene is TRBV9, the J gene TRBJ2-3; 7 positions match TRBD1. The CDR3 covers 15 residues. From germline, CDR1 is SGDLS and CDR2 YYNGEE. Unmatched junction bases numbered 4, after V lost 0 bases and J lost 3 bases. The CDR3 region is CASSVAEGQTDTQYF. In DNA form, the CDR3 reads TGTGCCAGCAGCGTAGCCGAGGGACAGACAGATACGCAGTATTTT. The whole variable domain, filled in from reference TRBV9 and TRBJ2-3, reads DSGVTQTPKHLITATGQRVTLRCSPRSGDLSVYWYQQSLDQGLQFLIQYYNGEERAKGNILERFSAQQFPDLHSELNLSSLELGDSALYFCASSVAEGQTDTQYFGPGTRLTVL.

The chain is built from TRBV4-1 and TRBJ2-7; weak D call: TRBD2 (5 bases). Germline V CDR1 and CDR2: MGHRA, YSYEKL. The germline V and J ends were trimmed by 4 bases and 11 bases, with 18 bases remaining between them. This CDR3 region has 13 residues. CDR3 coding DNA: TGCGCCAGCAGCCTCTTCGAGGGAGAAGAGGAGTACTTC. As protein: CASSLFEGEEEYF.

The chain combines TRBV10-3 with TRBJ1-6, with a weak D call TRBD1 (6 bases). The germline V and J ends were trimmed by 7 bases and 7 bases, with 11 bases remaining between them. The germline gives CDR1 ENHRY, CDR2 SYGVKD. This CDR3 comprises 13 residues. The CDR3 protein is CAINGQGNSPLHF. In DNA, the CDR3 is TGTGCCATCAACGGCCAGGGGAATTCACCCCTCCACTTT.

This clone showed up just once. J is TRBJ2-7 and V is TRBV7-6; 7 nucleotides line up with TRBD1. V shed 0 bases and J 3 bases; nucleotides not matched to a gene: 5. The germline V gene encodes CDR1 SGHVS and CDR2 FNYEAQ. CDR3 size: 15 residues. The CDR3 is CASSLAIGGGYEQYF. CDR3 nucleotides: TGTGCCAGCAGCTTAGCGATAGGGGGCGGCTACGAGCAGTACTTC.

The gene calls are TRBV9 and TRBJ1-3, with D unclear. The germline V gene encodes CDR1 SGDLS and CDR2 YYNGEE. There are 16 residues in the CDR3. Between the trimmed V and J ends, which lost 3 bases and 4 bases, there was a span of 17 bases. CDR3 sequence reads: CASSGAPVVSGNTIYF. The CDR3 DNA sequence: TGTGCCAGCAGCGGTGCTCCGGTGGTCTCCGGAAACACCATATATTTT.

The V and J genes are TRBV9 and TRBJ1-4, with a tentative D call TRBD1 (5 bases). The germline CDR1 and CDR2 sequences are SGDLS and YYNGEE. The CDR3 is 16 residues long. Deletions cut 0 bases from V and 7 bases from J, with 16 bases between. The CDR3 reads CASSVGLQERGEKLFF. The CDR3 nucleotides read TGTGCCAGCAGCGTAGGGCTCCAGGAAAGGGGTGAAAAACTGTTTTTT.

V usage is TRBV27 and J usage is TRBJ1-1; D is unclear. V gave up 4 bases and J gave up 0 bases, with 6 bases separating them. Germline CDR1 and CDR2: MNHEY and SMNVEV (reference sequence). The CDR3 totals 13 residues. Written as DNA, the CDR3 is TGTGCCAGCAGTTCCGCGGTGAACACTGAAGCTTTCTTT. Translation: CASSSAVNTEAFF.

A few counts support this clone. One end of the junction varies from germline; a read error may be responsible. The rearrangement links TRBV28 to TRBJ1-1; maybe TRBD1 (6 bases). The germline CDR1 and CDR2 sequences are MDHEN and SYDVKM. The CDR3 has 11 amino acids. The CDR3 spells CASSATRTVLF. The CDR3 DNA reads as TGTGCCAGCAGTGCAACCCGGACAGTTCTCTTT.

The chain is built from TRBV5-4 and TRBJ2-1; 7 bases map to TRBD2. Per the germline V gene, CDR1 is SGHNT and CDR2 is YYREEE (reference sequence). This CDR3 region has 14 residues. The ends lost 4 bases at V and 6 bases at J; junction bases unmatched: 7. In DNA form, the CDR3 reads TGTGCCAGCAGCCGGGAGCTAGCGGCCAATGAGCAGTTCTTC. It codes for CASSRELAANEQFF. Supplemented by reference TRBV5-4 and TRBJ2-1, the full variable domain reads ETGVTQSPTHLIKTRGQQVTLRCSSQSGHNTVSWYQQALGQGPQFIFQYYREEENGRGNFPPRFSGLQFPNYSSELNVNALELDDSALYLCASSRELAANEQFFGPGTRLTVL.

This clone was detected only once. The CDR3: CASSLEFQTIAGELFF. Written as DNA, the CDR3 is TGTGCCAGCAGCTTAGAGTTCCAGACAATTGCCGGGGAGCTGTTTTTT. The chain employs TRBV7-9 and TRBJ2-2; unclear D gene. The germline CDR1 and CDR2 sequences are SEHNR and FQNEAQ (reference sequence). This CDR3 comprises 16 residues. Trimming cost V 1 base and J 6 bases, with 15 bases left between them.

This clone was detected once. This rearrangement joins TRBV29-1 to TRBJ1-5; unclear D gene. V was pared by 7 bases and J by 4 bases, with 11 bases between. The length of the CDR3 is 12 residues. CDR1 is SQVTM, CDR2 ANQGSEA, per germline. CDR3 residues: CSAGYANQPQHF. CDR3 DNA: TGCAGCGCCGGGTACGCTAATCAGCCCCAGCATTTT.

The DNA for the CDR3 is TGTGCCAGCGGGGGCAGTTTGGTGAATGAGCAGTTCTTC. Amino acid sequence: CASGGSLVNEQFF. The rearrangement links TRBV6-5 to TRBJ2-1; possible D gene TRBD1, 6 bases. Trimming cost V 8 bases and J 7 bases, with 15 bases left between them. The germline V gene encodes CDR1 MNHEY and CDR2 SVGAGI. The CDR3 spans 13 residues.

This clone was seen a single time. Written as DNA, the CDR3 is TGTGCCAGCAGTTTCGACCTAGCCTCCTACAATGAGCAGTTCTTC. This translates into CASSFDLASYNEQFF. The chain carries TRBV27 and TRBJ2-1, with D maybe TRBD2 (5 bases). The ends were cut back, 3 bases at V and 0 bases at J, with 9 bases in the middle. This CDR3 has 15 residues. In germline, CDR1 is MNHEY, CDR2 SMNVEV (reference sequence).

The table lists this clone with a count of one. This chain connects TRBV5-5 to TRBJ2-5; TRBD1 aligns across 7 bases. There are 14 residues in the CDR3. With 4 bases clipped from V and 3 bases from J, the junction kept 6 bases outside the gene matches. From germline, CDR1 is SGHKS and CDR2 YYEKEE (reference sequence). The DNA of the CDR3 is TGTGCCAGCAGCGGGACAGTTATAGAAGAGACCCAGTACTTC. It encodes CASSGTVIEETQYF.

The chain employs TRBV5-6 and TRBJ1-4; a possible D gene is TRBD1 (5 bases). V was trimmed by 6 bases and J by 3 bases, leaving 18 bases between them. From germline, CDR1 is SGHDT and CDR2 YYEEEE. CDR3 length: 16 amino acids. CDR3 nucleotide sequence: TGTGCCAGCACCACTTGGGGGGGAATGGCTAATGAAAAACTGTTTTTT. It specifies CASTTWGGMANEKLFF.

The chain recombines TRBV28 with TRBJ2-1, with TRBD2 matching 12 bases. The CDR3 covers 15 residues. The germline V gene encodes CDR1 MDHEN and CDR2 SYDVKM. Trimming at V came to 5 bases and at J to 7 bases, leaving 6 bases not matched to a gene. The CDR3 protein is CASSVTSGRGNEQFF. The CDR3 nucleotides read TGTGCCAGCAGTGTGACTAGCGGGAGAGGGAATGAGCAGTTCTTC. Full variable domain (remainder filled in from reference TRBV28 and TRBJ2-1): DVKVTQSSRYLVKRTGEKVFLECVQDMDHENMFWYRQDPGLGLRLIYFSYDVKMKEKGDIPEGYSVSREKKERFSLILESASTNQTSMYLCASSVTSGRGNEQFFGPGTRLTVL.

This clone was seen only once. The chain joins TRBV15 to TRBJ2-5, with D possibly TRBD1 on 5 matching bases. With 1 base removed from V and 5 bases from J, the gap between germline ends came to 11 bases. CDR3 size: 14 residues. CDR1 and CDR2 (germline): LNHNV, YYDKDF (reference sequence). The CDR3 sequence: CATSRGGDSETQYF. For the CDR3, the DNA is TGTGCCACCAGCAGAGGGGGCGATTCTGAGACCCAGTACTTC.

The chain has TRBV6-1 and TRBJ1-5; a possible D gene is TRBD1 (6 bases). Germline CDR1 is MNHNS and CDR2 is SASEGT. This CDR3 has 17 residues. V lost 2 bases, J lost 0 bases, and 14 bases lay in between. CDR3 bases: TGTGCCAGCAGTGAATCATGGACAGCCTTTAGCAATCAGCCCCAGCATTTT. Protein sequence: CASSESWTAFSNQPQHF.